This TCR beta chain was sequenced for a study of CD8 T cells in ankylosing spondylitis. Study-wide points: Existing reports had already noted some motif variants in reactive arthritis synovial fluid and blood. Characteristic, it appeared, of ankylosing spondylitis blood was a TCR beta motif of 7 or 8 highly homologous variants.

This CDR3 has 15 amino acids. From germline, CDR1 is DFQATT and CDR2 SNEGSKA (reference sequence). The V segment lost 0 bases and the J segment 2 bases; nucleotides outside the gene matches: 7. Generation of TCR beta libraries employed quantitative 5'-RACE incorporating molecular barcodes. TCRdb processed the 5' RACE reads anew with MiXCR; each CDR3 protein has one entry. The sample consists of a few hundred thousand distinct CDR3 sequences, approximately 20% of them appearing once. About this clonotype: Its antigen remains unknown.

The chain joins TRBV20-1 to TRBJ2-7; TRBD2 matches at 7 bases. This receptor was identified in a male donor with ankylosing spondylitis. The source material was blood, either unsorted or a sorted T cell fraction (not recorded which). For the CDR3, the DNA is TGCAGTGCTAGAGATGGTCTAGCGGAGGCCTACGAGCAGTACTTC. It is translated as CSARDGLAEAYEQYF.